This T cell receptor beta chain was identified in a study of early T cells in non-severe SARS-CoV-2 infection. Study details: Unsorted whole blood bulk RNA was sequenced, with unpaired chains.

Individual cDNA molecules were tagged with unique molecular identifiers. A single record per CDR3 protein comes from TCRdb applying MiXCR to the 5' RACE reads. The data show some 48,000 distinct CDR3 sequences, around a tenth seen once. Material for sequencing was whole blood. This clonotype was sampled from an adult who was a healthcare worker with PCR-confirmed SARS-CoV-2 infection or an uninfected control (not recorded which).

Written as DNA, the CDR3 is TGTGCCAGCAGTTGGGGTACCGCTCGCACAGATACGCAGTATTTT. The encoded protein is CASSWGTARTDTQYF. The gene calls are TRBV28 and TRBJ2-3; D unclear. V was clipped by 4 bases and J by 1 base, with 12 bases between them. This CDR3 spans 15 amino acids. Germline lookup yields CDR1 MDHEN and CDR2 SYDVKM.